This TCR beta chain originates from a study of cytomegalovirus exposure and HLA in healthy donors (TCRdb year 2017). The study in broad terms: According to a later analysis, the roughly 120 validation repertoires were produced on the same platform as the 680 or so repertoires of the first cohort. The study aimed to test whether signatures of past pathogen exposure could be identified by cataloging public T cell receptors. A separate validation cohort of 100 to 150 different subjects was used in addition to the 666-subject first cohort. To predict cytomegalovirus infection status, the study brought together high-throughput TCR immunosequencing, statistical association of individual TCRs with disease status, and machine learning.

The donors belonged to the validation cohort of about 120 subjects, which was separate from the 666-subject first cohort. From the cysteine through the phenylalanine, the CDR3 covers 15 amino acids. The read is trimmed to its CDR3 DNA, 45 bases read in frame from base 1. The germline V gene (reference sequence) yields MNHNY for CDR1 and SVGAGI for CDR2. The germline V end is reduced by 2 bases and the J end by 7 bases; junction bases left unmatched: 6. On this clone: Which antigen it targets is not known. No much larger clone exists at a distance of one base, and base qualities are not known.

The library came from the immunoSEQ multiplex PCR assay. In the paper's pipeline: A statistical classification framework was developed to diagnose cytomegalovirus status using the catalog of TCR beta chain sequences. TCRdb retrieved this table from immuneACCESS and kept in-frame rearrangements only. Not all clones are present; in checked studies, unresolved V genes account for under half, and no reason is known for the remainder. V, J and clone size reflect that table, while D and trimming were determined from the DNA. This sample gives more than 130,000 clones in total; 88% of them show up just once. The top ten clones comprise 6.5% to 8.5% of the sample. Points the paper makes about the study in general: Across donors, most TCR sequences were observed very rarely, whereas some public TCRs were present in many individuals. In vitro tests confirmed that three of the cytomegalovirus-associated TCR beta chains recognize cytomegalovirus antigens. The validation cohort had no HLA typing available for a later analysis, so co-occurrence within that cohort was assessed over all 120 or so repertoires. The study listed approximately 160 TCR beta chains as associated with cytomegalovirus. In both the original and validation cohorts, the classifier was reported to diagnose cytomegalovirus status with high specificity and sensitivity. In a later analysis, TCRs clustered in the first cohort were found to also tend to co-occur in the roughly 120 validation repertoires, with roughly 93% of cluster scores above 0. It was suggested by the authors that the approach could potentially be generalized to other disease states and immunological phenotypes.

The specimen sequenced was PBMCs. The chain joins TRBV6-6 to TRBJ1-2; TRBD1 aligns with 11 central bases. This clonotype originated in a young woman in good health and CMV-seropositive. This receptor has the CDR3 CASSYRTGGEGGYTF. The DNA sequence is given as TGTGCCAGCAGTTACAGGACAGGGGGCGAAGGTGGCTACACCTTC.